This T cell receptor beta chain came from a study of OX40 agonist ivuxolimab in advanced cancers. About the research overall: Patients in the trial were receiving intravenous ivuxolimab every 2 weeks, at doses of 0.01 to 10 mg/kg. Study-level findings and limits: In the expanded peripheral T cells, antigen specificity was never determined. CD8+ T cells showed, on average, more clonal expansion than CD4+ cells. Clonal expansion from baseline to week 6 occurred in both CD4+ and CD8+ T cells.

This CDR3 region has 14 residues. Trimming at V came to 6 bases and at J to 3 bases, leaving 2 bases not matched to a gene. Germline V gene lookup returns CDR1 SGHTA and CDR2 FQGNSA. About this clone itself: Its antigen remains unidentified.

Clones were sequenced by immunoSEQ multiplex PCR, and TCRdb holds only the in-frame ones, with some missing. The table records tens of thousands of clones, over 75% of them present only once. The source material was CD4+ or CD8+ T cells sorted from blood, sampled in a trial of the OX40 agonist ivuxolimab. This clonotype originated in an adult with an advanced solid tumor such as melanoma, head and neck, liver or kidney cancer. The chain is built from TRBV7-2 and TRBJ2-3; 11 bases map to TRBD2. CDR3 residues: CASRRLAGTDTQYF. The DNA of the CDR3 is TGTGCCAGCAGACGACTAGCGGGGACAGATACGCAGTATTTT.